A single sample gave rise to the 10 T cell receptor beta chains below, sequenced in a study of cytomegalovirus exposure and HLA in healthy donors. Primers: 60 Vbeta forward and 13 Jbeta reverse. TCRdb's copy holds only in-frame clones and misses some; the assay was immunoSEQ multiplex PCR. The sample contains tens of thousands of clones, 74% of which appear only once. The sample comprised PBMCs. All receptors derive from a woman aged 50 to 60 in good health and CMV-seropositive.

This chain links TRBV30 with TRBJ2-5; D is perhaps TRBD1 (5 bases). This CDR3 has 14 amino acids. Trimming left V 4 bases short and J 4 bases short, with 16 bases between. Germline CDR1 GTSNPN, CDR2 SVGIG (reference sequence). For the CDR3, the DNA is TGTGCCTGGATGCAGGGCCTTTCGGGAGAGACCCAGTACTTC. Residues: CAWMQGLSGETQYF.

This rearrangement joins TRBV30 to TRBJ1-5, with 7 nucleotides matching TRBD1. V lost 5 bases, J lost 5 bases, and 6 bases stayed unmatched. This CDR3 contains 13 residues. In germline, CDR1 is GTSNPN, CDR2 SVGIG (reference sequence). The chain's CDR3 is CAWAAGGDQPQHF. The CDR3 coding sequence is TGTGCCTGGGCCGCAGGGGGTGATCAGCCCCAGCATTTT.

CDR3 sequence (DNA): TGTGCCACCACCTCGGGATTCACAGATACGCAGTATTTT. This codes for CATTSGFTDTQYF. The rearrangement links TRBV6-5 to TRBJ2-3; perhaps TRBD2 as D (5 bases). V gave up 10 bases and J gave up 2 bases, with 13 bases separating them. The CDR3 extends over 13 amino acids. CDR1 is MNHEY and CDR2 is SVGAGI in the germline V gene.

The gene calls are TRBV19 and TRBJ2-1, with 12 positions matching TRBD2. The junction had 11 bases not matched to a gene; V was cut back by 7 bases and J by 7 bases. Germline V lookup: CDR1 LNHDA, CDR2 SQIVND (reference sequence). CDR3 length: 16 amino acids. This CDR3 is CASNRLAGATGNEQFF. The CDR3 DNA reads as TGTGCCAGTAACCGACTAGCGGGAGCAACTGGAAATGAGCAGTTCTTC.

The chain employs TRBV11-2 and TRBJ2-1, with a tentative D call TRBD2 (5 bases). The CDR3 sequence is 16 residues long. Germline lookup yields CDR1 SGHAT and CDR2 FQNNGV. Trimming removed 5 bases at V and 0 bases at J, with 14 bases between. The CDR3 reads CASSRFDTSSYNEQFF. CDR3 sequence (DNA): TGTGCCAGCAGCAGGTTCGATACTAGCTCCTACAATGAGCAGTTCTTC. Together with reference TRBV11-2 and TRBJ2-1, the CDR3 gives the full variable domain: EAGVAQSPRYKIIEKRQSVAFWCNPISGHATLYWYQQILGQGPKLLIQFQNNGVVDDSQLPKDRFSAERLKGVDSTLKIQPAKLEDSAVYLCASSRFDTSSYNEQFFGPGTRLTVL.

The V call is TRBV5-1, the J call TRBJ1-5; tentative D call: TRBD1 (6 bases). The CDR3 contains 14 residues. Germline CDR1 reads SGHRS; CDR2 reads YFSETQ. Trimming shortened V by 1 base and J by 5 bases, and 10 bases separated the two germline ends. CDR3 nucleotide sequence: TGCGCCAGCAGCTTGACAGGGCGGGATCAGCCCCAGCATTTT. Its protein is CASSLTGRDQPQHF.

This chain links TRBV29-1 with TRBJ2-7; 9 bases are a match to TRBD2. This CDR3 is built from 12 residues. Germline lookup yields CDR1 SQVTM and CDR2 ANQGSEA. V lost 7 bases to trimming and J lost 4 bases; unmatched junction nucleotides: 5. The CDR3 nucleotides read TGCAGCGCCGGACTAGCGAGTTACGAGCAGTACTTC. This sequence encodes CSAGLASYEQYF.

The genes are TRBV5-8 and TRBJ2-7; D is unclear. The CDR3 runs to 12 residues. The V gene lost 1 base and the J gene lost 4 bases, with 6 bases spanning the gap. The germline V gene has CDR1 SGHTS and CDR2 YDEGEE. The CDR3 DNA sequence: TGTGCCAGCAGCTTGACTAAGTACGAGCAGTACTTC. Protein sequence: CASSLTKYEQYF.

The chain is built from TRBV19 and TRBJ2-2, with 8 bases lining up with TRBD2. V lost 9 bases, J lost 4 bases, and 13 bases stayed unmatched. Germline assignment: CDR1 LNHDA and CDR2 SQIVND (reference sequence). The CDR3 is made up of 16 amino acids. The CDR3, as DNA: TGTGCCAGCGCGGGGAGCGGGAGTTTGGTCACCGGGGAGCTGTTTTTT. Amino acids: CASAGSGSLVTGELFF. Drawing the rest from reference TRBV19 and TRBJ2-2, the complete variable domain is DGGITQSPKYLFRKEGQNVTLSCEQNLNHDAMYWYRQDPGQGLRLIYYSQIVNDFQKGDIAEGYSVSREKKESFPLTVTSAQKNPTAFYLCASAGSGSLVTGELFFGEGSRLTVL.

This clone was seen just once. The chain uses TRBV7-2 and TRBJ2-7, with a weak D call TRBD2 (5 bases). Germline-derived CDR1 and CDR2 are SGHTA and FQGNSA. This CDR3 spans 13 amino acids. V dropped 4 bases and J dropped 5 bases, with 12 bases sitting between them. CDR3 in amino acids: CASSWTPYHEQYF. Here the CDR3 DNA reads TGTGCCAGCAGCTGGACTCCCTACCACGAGCAGTACTTC.